The 15 T cell receptor beta chains given below trace back to one sample, sequenced in a study of OX40 agonist ivuxolimab in advanced cancers. Library preparation employed the immunoSEQ multiplex PCR assay. What TCRdb holds here is the immuneACCESS table cut down to in-frame rearrangements. Part of the clones is not present; checked against another copy, under half of the missing clones reflect an unresolved V gene, and the others are unexplained. Here the sample has 100,000 or so clones; 80% to 95% occur a single time. Approximately 0.58% of the sample lies in the top ten. This sample comprised CD4+ or CD8+ T cells sorted from blood, obtained in a trial of the OX40 agonist ivuxolimab. These receptors were collected from an adult with an advanced solid tumor such as melanoma, head and neck, liver or kidney cancer.

The rearrangement uses TRBV5-1 and TRBJ1-3, with D maybe TRBD1 (5 bases). Trimming left V 4 bases short and J 7 bases short, with 12 bases between. The CDR3 is 13 amino acids. Germline V gene sequence: CDR1 SGHRS, CDR2 YFSETQ. CDR3 region: CASSPAGVNTIYF. The CDR3 DNA reads TGCGCCAGCAGCCCAGCGGGGGTGAACACCATATATTTT.

The chain uses TRBV28 and TRBJ2-7; D is tentatively TRBD1 or TRBD2 (5 bases each). The CDR3 has 15 amino acids. With 7 bases removed from V and 7 bases from J, the gap between germline ends came to 23 bases. The germline V gene has CDR1 MDHEN and CDR2 SYDVKM. CDR3 DNA: TGTGCCAGCACTCCGGGACGGGGAGTTTTGGTAGAGCAGTACTTC. This codes for CASTPGRGVLVEQYF.

This clone was observed a handful of times. The V and J genes are TRBV7-6 and TRBJ2-3; D is unclear. This CDR3 region has 13 residues. Trimming stripped 2 bases from V and 4 bases from J, with 7 bases between. Germline CDR1 and CDR2: SGHVS and FNYEAQ. The DNA for the CDR3 is TGTGCCAGCAGCTTACAGACGTCAGATACGCAGTATTTT. Its translation: CASSLQTSDTQYF.

The CDR3 region has the DNA TGTGCCAGCAGCCTGGCGGGAGCAGATACGCAGTATTTT. Amino acid sequence: CASSLAGADTQYF. The chain employs TRBV9 and TRBJ2-3, with 7 bases aligning to TRBD2. The V gene end was trimmed by 4 bases and the J gene end by 4 bases; junction bases not matched to a gene: 3. Germline loops: CDR1 SGDLS, CDR2 YYNGEE. The CDR3 is 13 residues long. The variable domain in full, with the rest retrieved from reference TRBV9 and TRBJ2-3, is DSGVTQTPKHLITATGQRVTLRCSPRSGDLSVYWYQQSLDQGLQFLIQYYNGEERAKGNILERFSAQQFPDLHSELNLSSLELGDSALYFCASSLAGADTQYFGPGTRLTVL.

The genes are TRBV19 and TRBJ2-2, with TRBD1 matching over 9 bases. Germline lookup yields CDR1 LNHDA and CDR2 SQIVND (reference sequence). The CDR3 has 15 amino acids. V dropped 8 bases and J dropped 0; count of bases not matched to a gene: 4. The CDR3 reads CASSRTGANTGELFF. CDR3 sequence (DNA): TGTGCCAGTTCTAGGACAGGGGCGAACACCGGGGAGCTGTTTTTT.

The chain recombines TRBV2 with TRBJ2-5; a possible D gene is TRBD2 (5 bases). CDR1 SNHLY and CDR2 FYNNEI come from the germline V gene. This CDR3 is built from 15 residues. V shed 2 bases and J shed 4 bases, with 14 bases lying between them. CDR3 loop: CASSEMGVRGETQYF. DNA of the CDR3: TGTGCCAGCAGTGAAATGGGAGTCCGGGGAGAGACCCAGTACTTC.

This sequence joins TRBV9 and TRBJ1-3; no definite D call. The CDR3 runs to 15 residues. The V end lost 2 bases, the J end lost 0 bases, and 9 bases lay between the germline ends. Germline values: CDR1 SGDLS, CDR2 YYNGEE. The CDR3 here is CASSVDGYSGNTIYF. The DNA of the CDR3 is TGTGCCAGCAGCGTGGACGGCTACTCTGGAAACACCATATATTTT.

The CDR3 DNA reads as TGCAGCGTTGCCAGCGGATCCTACGAGCAGTACTTC. Its translation is CSVASGSYEQYF. The chain carries TRBV29-1 and TRBJ2-7; D is perhaps TRBD2 (5 bases). Germline V gene sequence: CDR1 SQVTM, CDR2 ANQGSEA. CDR3 length equals 12 residues. Deletions cut 4 bases from V and 1 base from J, with 8 bases between.

This chain uses TRBV7-2 with TRBJ2-3, with 11 bases aligning to TRBD2. CDR1 is SGHTA and CDR2 is FQGNSA in the germline V gene. This CDR3 region has 16 residues. V lost 5 bases and J lost 2; bases outside the gene matches: 6. CDR3 in DNA: TGTGCCAGCAGCCTCCGACTAGCGGGGTACACAGATACGCAGTATTTT. Translated: CASSLRLAGYTDTQYF.

The chain recombines TRBV15 with TRBJ1-5, with D perhaps TRBD1 (5 bases). Trimming removed 5 bases from V and 6 bases from J, with 17 bases in between. Germline loops: CDR1 LNHNV, CDR2 YYDKDF (reference sequence). The CDR3 loop spans 15 amino acids. The CDR3 region is CATSLLWGVGQPQHF. The CDR3 DNA sequence: TGTGCCACCAGCTTACTCTGGGGGGTGGGTCAGCCCCAGCATTTT.

The CDR3 protein is CASSPAGASGNTIYF. The CDR3 nucleotides are TGCGCCAGCAGCCCGGCGGGGGCTTCTGGAAACACCATATATTTT. The chain combines TRBV4-1 with TRBJ1-3, with a tentative D call TRBD1 (6 bases). This CDR3 has 15 amino acids. Trimming pared 4 bases from V and 1 base from J, leaving 11 bases between. Germline CDR1 MGHRA, CDR2 YSYEKL.

The chain employs TRBV28 and TRBJ2-1; 7 nucleotides line up with TRBD2. This CDR3 spans 15 amino acids. The ends lost 1 base at V and 2 bases at J; junction bases unmatched: 2. Per germline, CDR1 MDHEN and CDR2 SYDVKM. CDR3 in amino acids: CASSLSSGAYNEQFF. CDR3 nucleotide sequence: TGTGCCAGCAGTTTATCTAGCGGAGCCTACAATGAGCAGTTCTTC.

The rearrangement uses TRBV30 and TRBJ1-3, with D hard to call. The CDR3 length is 14 residues. Trimming took 3 bases from V and 0 from J, leaving 9 bases between them. Germline values: CDR1 GTSNPN, CDR2 SVGIG (reference sequence). The CDR3 reads CAWRPSASGNTIYF. CDR3 nucleotides: TGTGCCTGGAGACCCTCGGCCTCTGGAAACACCATATATTTT. The full variable domain, its missing parts supplied by reference TRBV30 and TRBJ1-3, is SQTIHQWPATLVQPVGSPLSLECTVEGTSNPNLYWYRQAAGRGLQLLFYSVGIGQISSEVPQNLSASRPQDRQFILSSKKLLLSDSGFYLCAWRPSASGNTIYFGEGSWLTVV.

The J gene is TRBJ1-1, the V gene TRBV19, with TRBD1 matching 11 bases. V lost 9 bases and J lost 7; bases outside the gene matches: 4. The germline CDR1 and CDR2 sequences are LNHDA and SQIVND (reference sequence). This CDR3 contains 12 residues. CDR3 DNA: TGTGCCAGCGGGACAGGGGGAGTTGAAGCTTTCTTT. This codes for CASGTGGVEAFF.

This clone turned up a few times. The chain employs TRBV7-9 and TRBJ2-5; D is perhaps TRBD1 (6 bases). V lost 2 bases, J lost 3 bases, and 7 bases lay in between. The CDR3 runs 13 residues. Germline assignment: CDR1 SEHNR and CDR2 FQNEAQ (reference sequence). The CDR3 bases are TGTGCCAGCAGCTTAAAGGGGGAAGAGACCCAGTACTTC. It yields the protein CASSLKGEETQYF. Based on the CDR3 plus reference TRBV7-9 and TRBJ2-5, the full variable domain is DTGVSQNPRHKITKRGQNVTFRCDPISEHNRLYWYRQTLGQGPEFLTYFQNEAQLEKSRLLSDRFSAERPKGSFSTLEIQRTEQGDSAMYLCASSLKGEETQYFGPGTRLLVL.